Shown below are 5 T cell receptor beta chains from a single sample sequenced in a study of T cells after yellow fever vaccination. TCRdb reanalysed the 5' RACE reads using MiXCR and keeps one entry per CDR3 protein. The profile shows 150,000 to 200,000 distinct CDR3 sequences, 6.2% of them singletons. The source was CD4+ T cells sorted from PBMCs, collected on the day of the first yellow fever vaccination. The receptors were gathered from a young man who received the YFV17D yellow fever vaccine.

The genes are TRBV28 and TRBJ2-1, with TRBD2 matching over 13 bases. CDR3 length: 16 amino acids. Germline V gene sequence: CDR1 MDHEN, CDR2 SYDVKM. V lost 4 bases to trimming and J lost 4 bases; unmatched junction nucleotides: 4. DNA of the CDR3: TGTGCCAGCAGTTCGGGGACTAGCGGGAAGTACAATGAGCAGTTCTTC. Its translation is CASSSGTSGKYNEQFF.

This clonotype was seen a few times. One junction end does not reproduce the germline sequence, and a read error may be involved. The chain employs TRBV7-7 and TRBJ1-4, with a weak D call TRBD1 (6 bases). The length of the CDR3 is 14 residues. Germline CDR1 reads SSHAT; CDR2 reads FNYEAQ (reference sequence). CDR3 region: CASSVSRDTEKLFF. The CDR3 DNA is TGTGCTAGCAGCGTATCGCGGGACACCGAAAAACTGTTTTTT.

This clonotype showed up many times. The chain links TRBV4-2 to TRBJ2-1, with D tentatively TRBD1 or TRBD2 (5 bases each). The CDR3 contains 17 residues. Trimming took off 0 bases at V and 12 bases at J, with 24 bases between the two ends. Germline V gene data show CDR1 as LGHNA and CDR2 as YNFKEQ. CDR3 in amino acids: CASSQDGGPLADLAQFF. CDR3 nucleotides: TGTGCCAGCAGCCAAGATGGGGGTCCCCTAGCAGACCTAGCGCAGTTCTTC.

This clonotype was detected a few times. This chain links TRBV7-2 with TRBJ2-6; 10 nucleotides agree with TRBD1. V lost 7 bases, J lost 0 bases, and 6 bases stayed unmatched. Germline CDR1 is SGHTA and CDR2 is FQGNSA. CDR3 length equals 17 residues. The CDR3 region has the DNA TGTGCCAGCACCCGGACAGGGGGGTTCTCTGGGGCCAACGTCCTGACTTTC. It specifies CASTRTGGFSGANVLTF.

This clonotype has ten or more counts. The chain has TRBV2 and TRBJ1-6; 7 bases are shared with TRBD1. This CDR3 contains 13 residues. The junction had 5 bases not matched to a gene; V was cut back by 5 bases and J by 10 bases. Germline CDR1 is SNHLY and CDR2 is FYNNEI. The CDR3 sequence: CASSRQGDSPLHF. In DNA form, the CDR3 reads TGTGCCAGCAGTAGACAGGGCGACTCACCCCTCCACTTT.